This TCR beta chain was documented in a study of T cell repertoires in cytomegalovirus infection. Unmatched junction bases numbered 6, after V lost 3 bases and J lost 4 bases. This CDR3 has 16 residues. Germline assignment: CDR1 LGHNA and CDR2 YNFKEQ. Each CDR3 protein is one row after TCRdb ran MiXCR on the reads. The sample has approximately 990,000 distinct CDR3 sequences, roughly 30% seen once. Comment on this clonotype: What it binds is not known.

The study, taken as a whole, reports: The study found HLA-C-restricted CMV-specific TCR beta clonotypes dominating the ex vivo response.

The sequence was collected from a human donor in good health (CMV status not recorded). Some clones in this sample may be carry-over from other donors' samples. This rearrangement joins TRBV4-2 to TRBJ2-3, with TRBD2 matching over 11 bases. Specimen: cultured CD8+ T cells from PBMCs, collected from culture after CMV antigen stimulation. CDR3 amino acids: CASSHLAGGAADTQYF. In nucleotides, the CDR3 is TGTGCCAGCAGCCATCTAGCGGGGGGCGCGGCAGATACGCAGTATTTT.